Sequencing of this TCR beta chain was carried out in a study of cytomegalovirus exposure and HLA in healthy donors. Points from the study as a whole: A later analysis found common viral pathogens apparently linked to several of the most significant clusters.

Looked up from germline, CDR1 is MNHEY and CDR2 is SMNVEV (reference sequence). V shed 0 bases and J 6 bases; nucleotides not matched to a gene: 6. The CDR3 length is 16 residues. Vbeta (60) and Jbeta (13) primers were used in the PCR. Libraries were prepared by immunoSEQ multiplex PCR; TCRdb keeps only in-frame clonotypes and omits some of them. The profile shows 150,000 to 200,000 clones, about 80% of them singletons. To note about this clone: What it recognizes is unknown.

The TCR originated in a boy aged 5-17 years in good health and CMV-seronegative. The V call is TRBV27, the J call TRBJ2-1, with 9 bases lining up with TRBD2. Sequencing was performed on PBMCs. The CDR3 DNA sequence: TGTGCCAGCAGTTTATCGGGCGGGAGGGCCCTCAATGAGCAGTTCTTC. Its translation: CASSLSGGRALNEQFF.